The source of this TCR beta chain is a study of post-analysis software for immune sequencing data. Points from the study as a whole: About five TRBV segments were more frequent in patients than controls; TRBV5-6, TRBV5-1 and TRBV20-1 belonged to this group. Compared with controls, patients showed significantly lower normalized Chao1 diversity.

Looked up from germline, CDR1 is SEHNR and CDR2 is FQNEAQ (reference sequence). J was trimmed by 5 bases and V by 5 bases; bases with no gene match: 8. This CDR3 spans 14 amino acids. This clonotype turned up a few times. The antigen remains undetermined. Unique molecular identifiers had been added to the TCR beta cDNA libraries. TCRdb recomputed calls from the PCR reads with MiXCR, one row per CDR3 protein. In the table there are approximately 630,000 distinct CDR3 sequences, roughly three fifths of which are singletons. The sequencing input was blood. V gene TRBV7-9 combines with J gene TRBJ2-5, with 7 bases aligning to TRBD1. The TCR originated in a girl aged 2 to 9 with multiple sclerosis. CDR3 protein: CASSPIGDSETQYF. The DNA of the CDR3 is TGTGCCAGCAGCCCCATCGGGGACAGCGAGACCCAGTACTTC.